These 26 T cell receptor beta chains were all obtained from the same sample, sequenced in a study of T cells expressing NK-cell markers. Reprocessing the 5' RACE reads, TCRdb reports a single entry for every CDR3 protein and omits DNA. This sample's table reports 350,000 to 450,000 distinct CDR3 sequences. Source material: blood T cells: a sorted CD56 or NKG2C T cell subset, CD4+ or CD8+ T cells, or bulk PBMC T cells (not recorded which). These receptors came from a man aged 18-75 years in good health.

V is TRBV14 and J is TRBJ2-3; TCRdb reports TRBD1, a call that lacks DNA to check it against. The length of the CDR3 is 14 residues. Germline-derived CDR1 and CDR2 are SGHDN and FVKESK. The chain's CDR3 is CASSPSRGYTTQYF.

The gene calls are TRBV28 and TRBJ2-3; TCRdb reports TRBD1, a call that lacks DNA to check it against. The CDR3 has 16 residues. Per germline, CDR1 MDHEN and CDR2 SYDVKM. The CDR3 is CASSSPGRPSTDTQYF.

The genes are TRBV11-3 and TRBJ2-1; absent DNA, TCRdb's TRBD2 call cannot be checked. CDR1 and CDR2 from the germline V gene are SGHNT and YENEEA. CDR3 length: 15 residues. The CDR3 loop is CASSQGVLAGNEQFF. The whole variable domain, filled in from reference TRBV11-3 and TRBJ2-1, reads EAGVVQSPRYKIIEKKQPVAFWCNPISGHNTLYWYLQNLGQGPELLIRYENEEAVDDSQLPKDRFSAERLKGVDSTLKIQPAELGDSAVYLCASSQGVLAGNEQFFGPGTRLTVL.

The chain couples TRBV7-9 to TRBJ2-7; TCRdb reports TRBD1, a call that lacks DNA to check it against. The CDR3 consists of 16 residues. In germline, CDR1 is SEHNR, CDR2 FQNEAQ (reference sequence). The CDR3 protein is CASSLGTGGNSYEQYF.

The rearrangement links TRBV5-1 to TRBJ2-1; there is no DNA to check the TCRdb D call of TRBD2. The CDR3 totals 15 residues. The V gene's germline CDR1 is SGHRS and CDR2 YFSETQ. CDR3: CASSLEAGGRDEQFF.

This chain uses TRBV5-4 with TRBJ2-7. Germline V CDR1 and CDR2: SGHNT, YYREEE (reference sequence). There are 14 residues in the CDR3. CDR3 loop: CASSYGGYDYEQYF.

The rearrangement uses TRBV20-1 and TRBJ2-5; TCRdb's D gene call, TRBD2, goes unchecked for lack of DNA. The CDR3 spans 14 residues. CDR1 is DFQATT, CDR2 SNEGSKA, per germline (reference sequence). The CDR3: CSAQTSELEETQYF.

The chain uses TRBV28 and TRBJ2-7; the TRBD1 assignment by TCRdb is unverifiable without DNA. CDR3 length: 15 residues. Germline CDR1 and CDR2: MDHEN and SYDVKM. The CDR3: CASSIQGARYYEQYF.

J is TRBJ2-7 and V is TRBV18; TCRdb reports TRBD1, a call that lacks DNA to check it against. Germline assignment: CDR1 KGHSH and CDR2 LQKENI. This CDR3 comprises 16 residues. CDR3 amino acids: CASSPYRGYNSYEQYF.

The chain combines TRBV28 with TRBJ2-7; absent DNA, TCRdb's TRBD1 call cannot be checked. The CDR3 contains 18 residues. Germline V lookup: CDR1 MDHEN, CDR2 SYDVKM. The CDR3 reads CASSSLRVLVEASYEQYF.

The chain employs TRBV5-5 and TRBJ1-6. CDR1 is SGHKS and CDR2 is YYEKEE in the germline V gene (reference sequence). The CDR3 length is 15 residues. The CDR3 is CASSFLLTDNSPLHF.

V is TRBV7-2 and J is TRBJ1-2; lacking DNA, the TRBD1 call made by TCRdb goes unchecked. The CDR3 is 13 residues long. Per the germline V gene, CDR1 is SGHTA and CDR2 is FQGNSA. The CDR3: CASSDRNSGGYTF.

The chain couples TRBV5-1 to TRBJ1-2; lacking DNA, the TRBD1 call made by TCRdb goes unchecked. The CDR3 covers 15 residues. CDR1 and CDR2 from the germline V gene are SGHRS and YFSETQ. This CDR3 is CASSFQPDSHYGYTF.

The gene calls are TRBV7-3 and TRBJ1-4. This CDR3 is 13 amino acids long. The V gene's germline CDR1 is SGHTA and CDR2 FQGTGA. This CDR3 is CASSLNANEKLFF.

The CDR3 region is CASRYRGRTDTQYF. The genes are TRBV11-2 and TRBJ2-3; as DNA is missing, the TRBD1 call by TCRdb cannot be tested. This CDR3 region has 14 residues. Germline V gene lookup returns CDR1 SGHAT and CDR2 FQNNGV.

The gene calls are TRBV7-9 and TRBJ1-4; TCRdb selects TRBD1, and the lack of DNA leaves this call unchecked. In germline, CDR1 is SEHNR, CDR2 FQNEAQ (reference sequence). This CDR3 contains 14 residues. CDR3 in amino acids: CASSLTGSNEKLFF.

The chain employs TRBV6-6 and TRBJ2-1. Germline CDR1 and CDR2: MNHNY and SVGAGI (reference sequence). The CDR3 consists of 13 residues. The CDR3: CASSYKDLGEQFF.

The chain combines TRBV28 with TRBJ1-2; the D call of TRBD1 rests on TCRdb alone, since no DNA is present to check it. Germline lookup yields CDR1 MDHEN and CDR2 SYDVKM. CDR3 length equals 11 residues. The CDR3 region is CASSYTGGYTF.

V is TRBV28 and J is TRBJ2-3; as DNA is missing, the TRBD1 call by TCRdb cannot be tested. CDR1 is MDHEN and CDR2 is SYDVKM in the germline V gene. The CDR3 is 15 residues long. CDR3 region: CASSQQGASTDTQYF.

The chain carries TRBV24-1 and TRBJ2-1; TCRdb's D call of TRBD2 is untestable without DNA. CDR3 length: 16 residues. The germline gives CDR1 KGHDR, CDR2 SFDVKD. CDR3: CATSERTSGGHNEQFF.

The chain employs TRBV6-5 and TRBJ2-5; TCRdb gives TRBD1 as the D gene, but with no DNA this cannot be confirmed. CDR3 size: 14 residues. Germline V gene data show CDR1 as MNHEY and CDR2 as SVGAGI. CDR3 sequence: CASSYYRGRETQYF.

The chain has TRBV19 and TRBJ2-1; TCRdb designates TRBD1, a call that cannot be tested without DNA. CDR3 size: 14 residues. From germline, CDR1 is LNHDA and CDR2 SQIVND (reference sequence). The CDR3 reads CASRRGMSYNEQFF.

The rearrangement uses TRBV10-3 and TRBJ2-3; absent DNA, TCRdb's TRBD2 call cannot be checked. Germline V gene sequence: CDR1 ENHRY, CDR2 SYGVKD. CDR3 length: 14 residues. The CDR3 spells CAISTSGGGDTQYF.

The chain's CDR3 is CASSPWSTDTQYF. The chain uses TRBV6-9 and TRBJ2-3. The CDR3 consists of 13 residues. CDR1 MNHGY and CDR2 SVAAGI come from the germline V gene.

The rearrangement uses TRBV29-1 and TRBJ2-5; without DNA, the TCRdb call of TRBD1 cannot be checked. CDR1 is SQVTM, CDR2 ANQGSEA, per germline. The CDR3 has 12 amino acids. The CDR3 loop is CSVVPGSETQYF. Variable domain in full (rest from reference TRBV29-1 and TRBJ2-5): SAVISQKPSRDICQRGTSLTIQCQVDSQVTMMFWYRQQPGQSLTLIATANQGSEATYESGFVIDKFPISRPNLTFSTLTVSNMSPEDSSIYLCSVVPGSETQYFGPGTRLLVL.

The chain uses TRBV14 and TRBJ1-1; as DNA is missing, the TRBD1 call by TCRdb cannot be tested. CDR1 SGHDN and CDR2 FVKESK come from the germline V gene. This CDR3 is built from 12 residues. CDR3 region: CASSTGGTEAFF. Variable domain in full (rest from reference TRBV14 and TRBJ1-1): EAGVTQFPSHSVIEKGQTVTLRCDPISGHDNLYWYRRVMGKEIKFLLHFVKESKQDESGMPNNRFLAERTGGTYSTLKVQPAELEDSGVYFCASSTGGTEAFFGQGTRLTVV.